The 31 T cell receptor beta chains given below trace back to one sample, sequenced in a study of T-cell memory formation after mild COVID-19. TCRdb re-derived calls from the 5' RACE reads in MiXCR, one entry per CDR3 protein. The sample records 300,000 to 350,000 distinct CDR3 sequences, 10% to 15% being singletons. Sequenced sample: PBMCs or a T cell subset sorted from them (not recorded which). These TCRs come from a young man who had mild COVID-19 (a few samples of this study predate the infection). Cell type and time point are not known.

This clonotype was counted only a few times. The chain employs TRBV18 and TRBJ2-7; weak D call: TRBD1 (5 bases). V lost 0 bases and J 0 bases, leaving 12 bases between the germline ends. CDR1 is KGHSH and CDR2 is LQKENI in the germline V gene. CDR3 length: 16 amino acids. CDR3 nucleotides: TGTGCCAGCTCACCACCGAACAGGCCGAGCTCCTACGAGCAGTACTTC. It encodes CASSPPNRPSSYEQYF.

This clonotype was found a few times. The chain is built from TRBV5-6 and TRBJ2-3, with D possibly called TRBD1 or TRBD2 (7 bases each). This CDR3 spans 15 amino acids. Germline V gene lookup returns CDR1 SGHDT and CDR2 YYEEEE. V lost 4 bases to trimming and J lost 0 bases, with 12 bases between them. CDR3 sequence (DNA): TGTGCCAGCAGCCAGGGGGGGCCTAGCACAGATACGCAGTATTTT. This gives the protein CASSQGGPSTDTQYF.

Comments on this clonotype: One end of the junction fails to match germline, which may point to a read error. V gene TRBV2 combines with J gene TRBJ1-1, with D maybe TRBD1 (5 bases). Germline CDR1 and CDR2: SNHLY and FYNNEI. This CDR3 has 14 amino acids. CDR3 protein: CACQSIGADTEDFF. In nucleotides, the CDR3 is TGTGCCTGCCAATCAATCGGGGCCGACACTGAAGATTTCTTT. Full variable domain (missing parts from reference TRBV2 and TRBJ1-1): EPEVTQTPSHQVTQMGQEVILRCVPISNHLYFYWYRQILGQKVEFLVSFYNNEISEKSEIFDDQFSVERPDGSNFTLKIRSTKLEDSAMYFCACQSIGADTEDFFGQGTRLTVV.

The CDR3 loop is CASSQQGTGGQGGYTF. As DNA, the CDR3 is TGCGCCAGCAGCCAACAAGGGACAGGGGGCCAAGGAGGCTACACCTTC. The chain uses TRBV4-1 and TRBJ1-2; TRBD1 agrees at 12 bases. The CDR3 is made up of 16 amino acids. CDR1 is MGHRA and CDR2 is YSYEKL in the germline V gene. The junction had 9 bases not matched to a gene; V was cut back by 2 bases and J by 8 bases.

Only a few counts were recorded for this clonotype. V usage is TRBV5-6 and J usage is TRBJ2-2; D is uncertain. The CDR3 length is 14 residues. Trimming took 4 bases from V and 6 from J, leaving 13 bases between them. In germline, CDR1 is SGHDT, CDR2 YYEEEE. The CDR3 DNA reads TGTGCCAGCAGCCCCGGCCCCGGCTCCGGGGAGCTGTTTTTT. The encoded protein is CASSPGPGSGELFF.

J is TRBJ2-5 and V is TRBV7-6; D remains ambiguous. Deletions cut 2 bases from V and 0 bases from J, with 7 bases between. This CDR3 spans 14 amino acids. Per the germline V gene, CDR1 is SGHVS and CDR2 is FNYEAQ. In DNA, the CDR3 is TGTGCCAGCAGCTTAACAGTTAACCAAGAGACCCAGTACTTC. This translates into CASSLTVNQETQYF.

The sample holds many counts of this clonotype. The genes are TRBV25-1 and TRBJ1-3; no clear D. Per the germline V gene, CDR1 is MGHDK and CDR2 is SYGVNS. The CDR3 totals 12 residues. Deletions cut 7 bases from V and 1 base from J, with 5 bases between. The CDR3: CASTSSGNTIYF. CDR3 sequence (DNA): TGTGCCAGCACTTCTTCTGGAAACACCATATATTTT. The whole variable domain, filled in from reference TRBV25-1 and TRBJ1-3, reads EADIYQTPRYLVIGTGKKITLECSQTMGHDKMYWYQQDPGMELHLIHYSYGVNSTEKGDLSSESTVSRIRTEHFPLTLESARPSHTSQYLCASTSSGNTIYFGEGSWLTVV.

The sample holds a few counts of this clonotype. CDR3 region: CASSPSATNEKLFF. Here the CDR3 DNA reads TGCGCCAGCAGCCCAAGCGCAACTAATGAAAAACTGTTTTTT. The chain recombines TRBV5-1 with TRBJ1-4; D ambiguous. Trimming pared 4 bases from V and 0 bases from J, leaving 7 bases between. This CDR3 comprises 14 residues. Germline CDR1 reads SGHRS; CDR2 reads YFSETQ. The whole variable domain, remainder taken from reference TRBV5-1 and TRBJ1-4, is KAGVTQTPRYLIKTRGQQVTLSCSPISGHRSVSWYQQTPGQGLQFLFEYFSETQRNKGNFPGRFSGRQFSNSRSEMNVSTLELGDSALYLCASSPSATNEKLFFGSGTQLSVL.

This clonotype occurred a few times. The gene calls are TRBV2 and TRBJ1-2, with a possible D match to TRBD1 (6 bases). The V gene lost 2 bases and the J gene lost 4 bases, with 8 bases spanning the gap. The germline gives CDR1 SNHLY, CDR2 FYNNEI. The CDR3 covers 13 residues. The CDR3 here is CASSEQGSYGYTF. CDR3 sequence (DNA): TGTGCCAGCAGTGAACAGGGGAGCTATGGCTACACCTTC.

The DNA for the CDR3 is TGCAGCGTTGTGTTGGCTGCGACAATGAACACTGAAGCTTTCTTT. Translated, it gives CSVVLAATMNTEAFF. The chain employs TRBV29-1 and TRBJ1-1; D is uncertain. CDR3 length: 15 amino acids. Trimming took 4 bases from V and 0 from J, leaving 15 bases between them. Germline V gene lookup returns CDR1 SQVTM and CDR2 ANQGSEA.

The sample holds a few counts of this clonotype. V is TRBV24-1 and J is TRBJ2-1; 7 bases map to TRBD2. This CDR3 region has 13 residues. V was pared by 4 bases and J by 9 bases, with 5 bases of the junction left unmatched. CDR1 is KGHDR, CDR2 SFDVKD, per germline. This chain's CDR3 is CATSDPGRREQFF. CDR3 bases: TGTGCCACCAGTGACCCCGGGAGGCGTGAGCAGTTCTTC.

This chain uses TRBV4-2 with TRBJ1-6, with D possibly matching TRBD1 (5 bases). The CDR3 runs to 15 residues. Trimming shortened V by 0 bases and J by 10 bases, and 13 bases separated the two germline ends. Germline CDR1 is LGHNA and CDR2 is YNFKEQ. The CDR3 coding sequence is TGTGCCAGCAGCCAAGAATCTGGACAACGCTCACCCCTCCACTTT. Amino acid sequence: CASSQESGQRSPLHF.

The rearrangement joins TRBV3-1 to TRBJ1-4; D possibly corresponds to TRBD1 (6 bases). The V gene lost 4 bases and the J gene lost 4 bases, with 13 bases spanning the gap. The CDR3 is 15 residues long. Germline V gives CDR1 LGHDT, CDR2 YNNKEL (reference sequence). The CDR3 sequence is CASSRETGRNEKLFF. Here the CDR3 DNA reads TGTGCCAGCAGCCGCGAGACAGGCCGTAATGAAAAACTGTTTTTT.

This chain joins TRBV7-8 and TRBJ1-4, with D possibly matching TRBD1 (5 bases). The V end was cut by 1 base, the J end by 0 bases, with 6 bases between. The CDR3 has 15 amino acids. CDR1 SGHVS and CDR2 FQNEAQ come from the germline V gene. CDR3 in amino acids: CASSLGGTTNEKLFF. DNA for the CDR3: TGTGCCAGCAGCTTAGGGGGGACAACTAATGAAAAACTGTTTTTT.

This clonotype was observed at least ten times. The J gene is TRBJ2-5, the V gene TRBV20-1; D call uncertain. CDR1 and CDR2 (germline): DFQATT, SNEGSKA (reference sequence). The CDR3 extends over 14 amino acids. Trimming stripped 0 bases from V and 5 bases from J, with 13 bases between. The CDR3 nucleotides are TGCAGTGCTAGAGATCCCTTGGGTATTGAGACCCAGTACTTC. Encoded protein: CSARDPLGIETQYF.

The J gene is TRBJ2-1, the V gene TRBV4-3; 7 positions match TRBD2. The CDR3 totals 15 residues. J gave up 6 bases and V 0 bases, and 5 bases lay outside the gene matches. Per germline, CDR1 LGHNA and CDR2 YSLEER. This CDR3 is CASSQETTSPNEQFF. The CDR3 coding sequence is TGCGCCAGCAGCCAAGAAACGACTAGCCCCAATGAGCAGTTCTTC.

This clonotype has more than one count but fewer than ten. This chain connects TRBV10-2 to TRBJ2-1; 9 positions match TRBD2. V trimming: 11 bases; J trimming: 4 bases; junction bases outside the gene matches: 6. Germline loops: CDR1 WSHSY, CDR2 SAAADI. The CDR3 extends over 13 amino acids. CDR3 DNA: TGCGCCTGCGGAAGCGGGGGGTACAATGAGCAGTTCTTC. Protein: CACGSGGYNEQFF.

A single count supports this clonotype. At one of its ends the junction is not consistent with the germline gene, which may arise from a read error. The chain uses TRBV5-6 and TRBJ2-1; TRBD1 matches at 7 bases. Germline lookup yields CDR1 SGHDT and CDR2 YYEEEE. The CDR3 covers 13 residues. CDR3 coding DNA: TGTGCCAGCCCGCCGGGACAGCACAATGACCAGTTCTTC. Translation: CASPPGQHNDQFF.

This clonotype has a count of ten or more. The V and J genes are TRBV5-1 and TRBJ2-3; no clear D gene. Per germline, CDR1 SGHRS and CDR2 YFSETQ. Trimming pared 2 bases from V and 4 bases from J, leaving 11 bases between. The CDR3 covers 14 residues. CDR3 in amino acids: CASSFSNPADTQYF. Here the CDR3 DNA reads TGCGCCAGCAGCTTTAGCAATCCGGCAGATACGCAGTATTTT.

A few counts support this clonotype. The junction departs from germline at one end; a sequencing error may be responsible. The J gene is TRBJ2-3, the V gene TRBV7-7; D perhaps matches TRBD2 (5 bases). Germline V gives CDR1 SSHAT, CDR2 FNYEAQ (reference sequence). The CDR3 has 14 residues. CDR3 coding DNA: TGTGCTAGCAGCTCCCAGCGGTTCCCAGATACGCAGTATTTT. The encoded protein is CASSSQRFPDTQYF.

This clonotype was seen a few times. The V and J genes are TRBV19 and TRBJ1-6; the match to TRBD1 covers 8 bases. CDR3 length: 15 amino acids. CDR1 and CDR2 (germline): LNHDA, SQIVND (reference sequence). V lost 6 bases, J lost 10 bases, and 11 bases stayed unmatched. CDR3 sequence (DNA): TGTGCCAGTAGAATGGGCGTCAGGGGGCCCTCACCCCTCCACTTT. Amino acid sequence: CASRMGVRGPSPLHF.

A few counts support this clonotype. The genes are TRBV5-1 and TRBJ2-2, with D possibly being TRBD2 (6 bases). Trimming took off 4 bases at V and 7 bases at J, with 23 bases between the two ends. Germline V CDR1 and CDR2: SGHRS, YFSETQ. This CDR3 spans 17 amino acids. The CDR3 nucleotides are TGCGCCAGCAGCGGGGACGGGACTCCAGCTCATGACGGGGAGCTGTTTTTT. This codes for CASSGDGTPAHDGELFF.

This chain links TRBV10-3 with TRBJ1-2, with 9 bases matching TRBD1. The germline V gene has CDR1 ENHRY and CDR2 SYGVKD. There are 17 residues in the CDR3. The J segment lost 4 bases and the V segment lost 4 bases, leaving 13 bases of the junction unmatched. This chain's CDR3 is CAISAGTGTGAGYGYTF. In DNA form, the CDR3 reads TGTGCCATCAGTGCCGGGACAGGGACTGGAGCGGGCTATGGCTACACCTTC.

With regard to this clonotype: An end of the junction differs from the germline gene, which may be a read error. V gene TRBV27 combines with J gene TRBJ1-2; the D gene is possibly TRBD1 (5 bases). This CDR3 region has 17 residues. Germline lookup yields CDR1 MNHEY and CDR2 SMNVEV (reference sequence). The CDR3 reads CASSFDGGSSLNYGYTF. The CDR3 DNA is TGTGCCAGCAGTTTCGATGGGGGTTCCAGCCTAAACTATGGCTACACATTC.

The chain couples TRBV5-1 to TRBJ2-1; TRBD1 might be the D (5 bases). Trimming stripped 4 bases from V and 5 bases from J, with 16 bases between. Per the germline V gene, CDR1 is SGHRS and CDR2 is YFSETQ. CDR3 length equals 15 residues. The CDR3 sequence: CASSPYRMGHNEQFF. The CDR3 DNA is TGCGCCAGCAGCCCCTATAGGATGGGGCACAATGAGCAGTTCTTC.

This clonotype has more than one count but fewer than ten. The chain has TRBV7-2 and TRBJ2-2; 9 nucleotides match TRBD1. Germline CDR1 and CDR2: SGHTA and FQGNSA. The V gene end was trimmed by 4 bases and the J gene end by 5 bases; junction bases not matched to a gene: 23. This CDR3 is built from 21 residues. The DNA for the CDR3 is TGTGCCAGCAGCTCCGCTTTGTTCCGGACAGGGGTTAGTAAGAAGACCGGGGAGCTGTTTTTT. It is translated as CASSSALFRTGVSKKTGELFF.

The table lists this clonotype with many counts. The rearrangement joins TRBV6-2 or TRBV6-3 to TRBJ1-2, with D possibly matching TRBD1 (5 bases). In germline, CDR1 is MNHEY, CDR2 SVGEGT. The CDR3 covers 13 residues. V gave up 6 bases and J gave up 4 bases, with 12 bases separating them. The CDR3 here is CASSLGTFYGYTF. CDR3 nucleotides: TGTGCCAGCAGCTTGGGGACCTTCTATGGCTACACCTTC.

This clonotype was counted many times. CDR3 amino acids: CASRAWNTEAFF. CDR3 bases: TGTGCCAGCAGAGCCTGGAACACTGAAGCTTTCTTT. The chain uses TRBV7-2 and TRBJ1-1, with D unresolved. V lost 6 bases, J lost 1 base, and 6 bases lay in between. Germline V gene sequence: CDR1 SGHTA, CDR2 FQGNSA. This CDR3 spans 12 amino acids.

V gene TRBV7-2 combines with J gene TRBJ2-5, with 7 bases lining up with TRBD1. The CDR3 consists of 14 residues. V lost 7 bases to trimming and J lost 2 bases; unmatched junction nucleotides: 7. Germline V gives CDR1 SGHTA, CDR2 FQGNSA. This CDR3 reads CASNRGQAQETQYF. The CDR3 nucleotides are TGTGCCAGCAACCGTGGACAGGCTCAAGAGACCCAGTACTTC. Looking up the rest from reference TRBV7-2 and TRBJ2-5 gives the full variable domain: GAGVSQSPSNKVTEKGKDVELRCDPISGHTALYWYRQSLGQGLEFLIYFQGNSAPDKSGLPSDRFSAERTGGSVSTLTIQRTQQEDSAVYLCASNRGQAQETQYFGPGTRLLVL.

This chain links TRBV12-3 or TRBV12-4 with TRBJ2-2; TRBD1 or TRBD2 may be the D gene (5 bases each). The V and J ends lost 7 bases and 6 bases respectively, with 9 bases between them. The CDR3 consists of 12 residues. This chain's CDR3 is CASTLGAGELFF. CDR3 in DNA: TGTGCCAGCACCTTGGGGGCCGGGGAGCTGTTTTTT.

The rearrangement links TRBV7-9 to TRBJ1-6, with 8 bases that match TRBD1. The V gene end was trimmed by 3 bases and the J gene end by 3 bases; junction bases not matched to a gene: 7. The CDR3 has 17 residues. Germline lookup yields CDR1 SEHNR and CDR2 FQNEAQ (reference sequence). Here the CDR3 reads CASSFIGQGGYNSPLHF. Written as DNA, the CDR3 is TGTGCCAGCAGCTTTATTGGACAGGGAGGCTATAATTCACCCCTCCACTTT.